Presented here are 20 T cell receptor beta chains from one specimen sequenced in a study of T cells after yellow fever vaccination. From the 5' RACE reads, TCRdb called clonotypes with MiXCR, one entry per CDR3 protein. The sample includes about 340,000 distinct CDR3 sequences, approximately 13% of them seen just once. The sequencing used CD4+ T cells sorted from PBMCs, collected 15 days after the yellow fever booster vaccination. These receptors were collected from a young man who received the YFV17D yellow fever vaccine.

The chain employs TRBV12-3 or TRBV12-4 and TRBJ2-2; D might be TRBD2 (5 bases). The CDR3 runs 14 residues. V was pared by 4 bases and J by 2 bases, with 8 bases between. The CDR3 coding sequence is TGTGCCAGCAGTTCCGGGGTTAACACCGGGGAGCTGTTTTTT. It codes for CASSSGVNTGELFF.

The chain combines TRBV6-5 with TRBJ2-1; tentatively, D is TRBD1 (5 bases). The CDR3 spans 14 residues. V lost 6 bases and J 6 bases, leaving 15 bases between the germline ends. CDR1 is MNHEY, CDR2 SVGAGI, per germline. The CDR3 sequence is CASRPRRVSNEQFF. The CDR3 nucleotides are TGTGCCAGCAGGCCACGCAGGGTTAGCAATGAGCAGTTCTTC.

The chain recombines TRBV14 with TRBJ1-6; 9 nucleotides line up with TRBD1. Germline V gene sequence: CDR1 SGHDN, CDR2 FVKESK. This CDR3 comprises 15 residues. The ends lost 4 bases at V and 7 bases at J; junction bases unmatched: 5. CDR3 loop: CASSPRTGVNSPLHF. DNA for the CDR3: TGTGCCAGCAGCCCCCGGACAGGGGTCAATTCACCCCTCCACTTT.

The DNA for the CDR3 is TGTGCCAGCAGTGAGAGACTAGCGGGGTCGACAGATACGCAGTATTTT. Its protein product is CASSERLAGSTDTQYF. The chain carries TRBV2 and TRBJ2-3, with 11 bases that match TRBD2. This CDR3 has 16 amino acids. CDR1 and CDR2 from the germline V gene are SNHLY and FYNNEI. After removal of 3 bases from V and 3 bases from J, the junction contained 5 bases not matched to a gene.

V and J are TRBV4-2 and TRBJ2-5; TRBD1 is a possible D gene (6 bases). The ends were cut back, 4 bases at V and 5 bases at J, with 11 bases in the middle. This CDR3 is built from 13 residues. Germline V lookup: CDR1 LGHNA, CDR2 YNFKEQ. The CDR3 sequence: CASSRNRAETQYF. The CDR3 nucleotides are TGTGCCAGCAGCCGTAACAGGGCCGAGACCCAGTACTTC.

The chain recombines TRBV7-2 with TRBJ2-5; tentative D call: TRBD1 (6 bases). This CDR3 spans 14 amino acids. Trimming pared 5 bases from V and 5 bases from J, leaving 15 bases between. The germline CDR1 and CDR2 sequences are SGHTA and FQGNSA. The CDR3 nucleotides read TGTGCCAGCAGCGCTGGGACATCCGGGGAGACCCAGTACTTC. Protein sequence: CASSAGTSGETQYF.

This clonotype has just a few counts. The V gene is TRBV7-9, the J gene TRBJ1-1, with D possibly being TRBD1 (5 bases). Trimming took off 5 bases at V and 4 bases at J, with 23 bases between the two ends. The CDR3 spans 17 residues. Germline lookup yields CDR1 SEHNR and CDR2 FQNEAQ (reference sequence). Written as DNA, the CDR3 is TGTGCCAGCAGCCTCGCCCCTCGGGGGGAAGGAGCCACTGAAGCTTTCTTT. The encoded protein is CASSLAPRGEGATEAFF.

In its sample, this clonotype was seen many times. The V call is TRBV20-1, the J call TRBJ1-2; TRBD1 matches at 7 bases. The CDR3 has 12 residues. V lost 6 bases, J lost 8 bases, and 9 bases stayed unmatched. Germline V gene data show CDR1 as DFQATT and CDR2 as SNEGSKA (reference sequence). The DNA of the CDR3 is TGCAGTGCCAATGACAGGGCATGGGGCTACACCTTC. It specifies CSANDRAWGYTF.

This clonotype showed up just a few times. V is TRBV5-1 and J is TRBJ2-6, with 8 bases aligning to TRBD1. V shed 7 bases and J 4 bases; nucleotides not matched to a gene: 7. The CDR3 has 15 amino acids. The germline V gene has CDR1 SGHRS and CDR2 YFSETQ. CDR3 loop: CASGMTGVGANVLTF. CDR3 bases: TGCGCCAGCGGGATGACAGGGGTCGGGGCCAACGTCCTGACTTTC.

The J gene is TRBJ2-4, the V gene TRBV20-1; the match to TRBD2 covers 12 bases. Per the germline V gene, CDR1 is DFQATT and CDR2 is SNEGSKA (reference sequence). CDR3 length: 15 residues. The V and J ends lost 6 bases and 6 bases, in that order; junction bases with no gene match: 9. The CDR3 loop is CSATASGGATNIQYF. The CDR3 DNA sequence: TGCAGTGCCACCGCTAGCGGGGGGGCGACAAACATTCAGTACTTC.

This clonotype was counted only a few times. This chain connects TRBV28 to TRBJ2-1; D remains ambiguous. The V and J ends lost 5 bases and 4 bases respectively, with 9 bases between them. Germline CDR1 MDHEN, CDR2 SYDVKM. The CDR3 has 13 amino acids. CDR3 bases: TGTGCCAGCAGTGGACGGCGGTACAATGAGCAGTTCTTC. Its protein is CASSGRRYNEQFF.

This clonotype was counted a few times. The rearrangement joins TRBV7-2 to TRBJ2-3, with 11 bases fitting TRBD2. CDR3 length equals 14 residues. Germline V gene lookup returns CDR1 SGHTA and CDR2 FQGNSA. The V gene end was trimmed by 6 bases and the J gene end by 4 bases; junction bases not matched to a gene: 3. This CDR3 reads CASRSGLAADTQYF. In nucleotides, the CDR3 is TGTGCCAGCAGATCGGGACTAGCGGCAGATACGCAGTATTTT.

This clonotype has at least ten counts. The chain employs TRBV20-1 and TRBJ2-7; D is possibly TRBD2 (5 bases). Germline assignment: CDR1 DFQATT and CDR2 SNEGSKA (reference sequence). V lost 6 bases and J 4 bases, leaving 19 bases between the germline ends. The CDR3 length is 14 residues. Written as DNA, the CDR3 is TGCAGTGCCGAAGGCAGGACGGGGAAGTACGAGCAGTACTTC. Translation: CSAEGRTGKYEQYF.

This clonotype was observed a few times. V usage is TRBV9 and J usage is TRBJ2-7, with TRBD1 matching 8 bases. The V and J ends lost 4 bases and 2 bases, in that order; junction bases with no gene match: 5. The CDR3 sequence is 14 residues long. CDR1 and CDR2 from the germline V gene are SGDLS and YYNGEE. The CDR3 region has the DNA TGTGCCAGCAGCCCGGGACAGGAGACCTACGAGCAGTACGTC. It is translated as CASSPGQETYEQYV.

The chain combines TRBV18 with TRBJ2-3; 7 nucleotides align to TRBD1. V lost 1 base to trimming and J lost 0 bases; unmatched junction nucleotides: 1. The CDR3 extends over 15 amino acids. Germline CDR1 reads KGHSH; CDR2 reads LQKENI. The CDR3 loop reads CASSPQGASTDTQYF. The CDR3 DNA follows: TGTGCCAGCTCACCACAGGGGGCTAGCACAGATACGCAGTATTTT.

This clonotype was found a few times. The chain couples TRBV4-3 to TRBJ2-1; perhaps D is TRBD1 or TRBD2 (5 bases each). Germline V gene lookup returns CDR1 LGHNA and CDR2 YSLEER. CDR3 length: 14 residues. The V gene lost 1 base and the J gene lost 10 bases, with 14 bases spanning the gap. CDR3 in DNA: TGCGCCAGCAGCCAAGTCTCCACTGGGACCGAGCAGTTCTTC. This translates into CASSQVSTGTEQFF.

The V and J genes are TRBV10-3 and TRBJ2-1, with 8 bases matching TRBD2. The CDR3 contains 16 residues. Germline V gene data show CDR1 as ENHRY and CDR2 as SYGVKD. The V gene end was trimmed by 4 bases and the J gene end by 2 bases; junction bases not matched to a gene: 7. The CDR3 bases are TGTGCCATCAGTGGACCCCCAGCGGGGGCCTACAATGAGCAGTTCTTC. Protein product: CAISGPPAGAYNEQFF.

To note about this clonotype: Its ends do not fully match the called genes, so a read error is possible. V and J are TRBV15 and TRBJ2-3; 7 positions match TRBD1. Germline CDR1 is LNHNV and CDR2 is YYDKDF (reference sequence). The CDR3 is made up of 16 amino acids. The CDR3 DNA reads TGTGCCACCAGAAGAGGGGAGACAGGGTGGGCAGATACGCAGTATTTT. It is translated as CATRRGETGWADTQYF.

The V gene is TRBV20-1, the J gene TRBJ1-3; D perhaps matches TRBD1 (5 bases). The CDR3 covers 15 residues. V lost 2 bases to trimming and J lost 4 bases, with 15 bases between them. Germline V gives CDR1 DFQATT, CDR2 SNEGSKA (reference sequence). CDR3 DNA: TGCAGTGCTAGACCCGGGACGGCCTCAGGAAACACCATATATTTT. Translating gives CSARPGTASGNTIYF.

CDR3 sequence: CGTWDLQTYEQYF. For the CDR3, the DNA is TGCGGAACTTGGGACTTGCAGACCTACGAGCAGTACTTC. The chain joins TRBV20-1 to TRBJ2-7; weak D call: TRBD2 (6 bases). Looked up from germline, CDR1 is DFQATT and CDR2 is SNEGSKA (reference sequence). This CDR3 has 13 amino acids.